Sequencing of this T cell receptor beta chain was carried out in a study of blood T cell repertoires in COVID-19. Study overall: Samples came from the United States, Italy and Spain, spanning acute and convalescent COVID-19.

Donors were grouped by their self-reported clinical history. What the recovered Cohort 3 donors had was two negative PCRs, clearance, or symptom resolution. Only in-frame clones appear in the TCRdb table, and some are missing; sequencing was by immunoSEQ multiplex PCR. The repertoire has about 200,000 clones, approximately 83% of them found once; the top ten carry less than 8.5%. The receptor's source is a middle-aged man who had recovered from COVID-19. Sequencing was performed on PBMCs or T cells enriched from blood (not recorded which).

The CDR3 protein is CASTSGNANTEAFF. The CDR3, as DNA: TGCGCCAGCACCTCCGGGAACGCGAACACTGAAGCTTTCTTT. The chain is built from TRBV5-1 and TRBJ1-1, with D unclear. CDR1 and CDR2 (germline): SGHRS, YFSETQ. Trimming removed 6 bases at V and 1 base at J, with 13 bases between. CDR3 length equals 14 residues.